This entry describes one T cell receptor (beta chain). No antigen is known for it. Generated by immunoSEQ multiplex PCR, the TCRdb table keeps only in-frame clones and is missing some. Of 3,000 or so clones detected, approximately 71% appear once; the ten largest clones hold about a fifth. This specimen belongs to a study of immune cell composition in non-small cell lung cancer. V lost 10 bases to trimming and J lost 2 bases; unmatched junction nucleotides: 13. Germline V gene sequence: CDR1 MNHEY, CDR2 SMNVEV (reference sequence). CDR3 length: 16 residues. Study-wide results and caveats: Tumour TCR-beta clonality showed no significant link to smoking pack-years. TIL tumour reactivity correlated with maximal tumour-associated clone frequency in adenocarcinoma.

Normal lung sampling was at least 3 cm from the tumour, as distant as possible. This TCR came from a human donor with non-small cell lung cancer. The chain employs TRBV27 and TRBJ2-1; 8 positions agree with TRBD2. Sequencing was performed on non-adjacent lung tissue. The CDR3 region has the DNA TGTGCCACCGGGGGGGTGCGGGGGTTGGCCTACAATGAGCAGTTCTTC. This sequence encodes CATGGVRGLAYNEQFF.